This TCR beta chain derives from a study of T cell changes during pregnancy in multiple sclerosis (dated by TCRdb to the late 2010s). Study-wide context: The study looked at changes in the T cell repertoire across pregnancy in women with multiple sclerosis.

CDR3 length: 12 amino acids, cysteine to phenylalanine. Only the CDR3 DNA is retained, 36 bases long and in frame from the first base. To prepare the library, the immunoSEQ multiplex PCR assay was applied. The clones in this table, taken by TCRdb from immuneACCESS, are in-frame only. Not every clone is retained; where verified, under half of the shortfall comes from an unresolved V gene, and the cause of the rest is unknown. This sample has some 100,000 clones in its table, and approximately 94% of those were observed once. The ten largest make up 0.7% to 0.9% of the sample. As regards this clone: Its antigen has not been determined. No base-level quality is on record; no much larger clone is a single base apart.

Recombination linked TRBV21-1 to TRBJ2-1; TRBD1, as called in the table, went unchecked against the DNA. TRBV21-1 is listed as a pseudogene. This receptor was obtained from a female donor with multiple sclerosis, enrolled in a pregnancy study. The sample in question was peripheral blood, obtained before pregnancy. The CDR3 sequence is CASSNRVHEQFF. The DNA sequence is TGTGCCAGCAGCAACAGGGTCCATGAGCAGTTCTTC.